Below, one T cell receptor beta chain is given with its context. The CDR3 contains 17 residues. Germline CDR1 LNHDA, CDR2 SQIVND (reference sequence). J lost 0 bases, V lost 5 bases, and 9 bases had no gene match. These data belong to a study of cytomegalovirus exposure and HLA in healthy donors. The data were produced by immunoSEQ multiplex PCR, yet TCRdb's version contains in-frame clones alone and is incomplete. The sample shows approximately 260,000 clones, 86% of them seen only once. This TCR came from a woman aged 25 to 39 in good health and CMV-seropositive. The sample taken for sequencing was PBMCs. The rearrangement uses TRBV19 and TRBJ1-5; TRBD1 agrees at 8 bases. This CDR3 reads CASSSPTGAASNQPQHF. CDR3 bases: TGTGCCAGTAGTTCGCCGACAGGGGCTGCTAGCAATCAGCCCCAGCATTTT. Filled out from reference TRBV19 and TRBJ1-5, the complete variable domain reads DGGITQSPKYLFRKEGQNVTLSCEQNLNHDAMYWYRQDPGQGLRLIYYSQIVNDFQKGDIAEGYSVSREKKESFPLTVTSAQKNPTAFYLCASSSPTGAASNQPQHFGDGTRLSIL.